A single sample gave rise to the 10 T cell receptor beta chains below, sequenced in a study of OX40 agonist ivuxolimab in advanced cancers. Assay used: immunoSEQ multiplex PCR; TCRdb lists only in-frame clones, some missing. The sample shows around 60,000 clones, about nine tenths of them seen only once. This specimen consisted of CD4+ or CD8+ T cells sorted from blood, obtained in a trial of the OX40 agonist ivuxolimab. These receptors were taken from an adult with an advanced solid tumor such as melanoma, head and neck, liver or kidney cancer.

The genes are TRBV28 and TRBJ2-7; D might be TRBD1 or TRBD2, each matching 5 bases. The CDR3 runs to 13 residues. Germline V gene data show CDR1 as MDHEN and CDR2 as SYDVKM. Trimming pared 6 bases from V and 3 bases from J, leaving 12 bases between. The CDR3 is CASSYGTLYEQYF. The CDR3 DNA sequence: TGTGCCAGCAGCTACGGGACCCTCTACGAGCAGTACTTC.

This chain uses TRBV11-2 with TRBJ2-7, with D possibly being TRBD1 or TRBD2 (5 bases each). Trimming removed 4 bases from V and 1 base from J, with 11 bases in between. This CDR3 comprises 14 residues. The V gene's germline CDR1 is SGHAT and CDR2 FQNNGV. DNA for the CDR3: TGTGCCAGCAGCTCTGGGACGGAATCCTACGAGCAGTACTTC. Its translation: CASSSGTESYEQYF.

The chain couples TRBV11-2 to TRBJ2-2, with 7 bases identical to TRBD2. This CDR3 region has 16 residues. Germline CDR1 is SGHAT and CDR2 is FQNNGV. Germline trimming cut 6 bases from V and 7 bases from J; bases unmatched to any gene: 14. CDR3 sequence: CASRLRMREGYGELFF. CDR3 nucleotide sequence: TGTGCCAGCAGACTAAGGATGAGGGAGGGTTACGGGGAGCTGTTTTTT. The full variable domain, with the rest looked up from reference TRBV11-2 and TRBJ2-2, is EAGVAQSPRYKIIEKRQSVAFWCNPISGHATLYWYQQILGQGPKLLIQFQNNGVVDDSQLPKDRFSAERLKGVDSTLKIQPAKLEDSAVYLCASRLRMREGYGELFFGEGSRLTVL.

This chain connects TRBV7-2 to TRBJ2-3; D unclear. The ends were cut back, 1 base at V and 4 bases at J, with 6 bases in the middle. This CDR3 is 13 amino acids long. Germline V gene sequence: CDR1 SGHTA, CDR2 FQGNSA. The CDR3 loop reads CASSLEGPDTQYF. The CDR3 region has the DNA TGTGCCAGCAGCTTAGAAGGGCCAGATACGCAGTATTTT. Together with reference TRBV7-2 and TRBJ2-3, the CDR3 gives the full variable domain: GAGVSQSPSNKVTEKGKDVELRCDPISGHTALYWYRQSLGQGLEFLIYFQGNSAPDKSGLPSDRFSAERTGGSVSTLTIQRTQQEDSAVYLCASSLEGPDTQYFGPGTRLTVL.

This clone was picked up one time. This chain joins TRBV5-1 and TRBJ2-5; D gene uncertain. From germline, CDR1 is SGHRS and CDR2 YFSETQ. Trimming stripped 0 bases from V and 4 bases from J, with 16 bases between. This CDR3 comprises 16 residues. Written as DNA, the CDR3 is TGCGCCAGCAGCTTGGTTGGCGTATTAGTCCGAGAGACCCAGTACTTC. Protein: CASSLVGVLVRETQYF.

The V gene is TRBV7-3, the J gene TRBJ2-1; 10 bases align to TRBD2. This CDR3 comprises 14 residues. V lost 5 bases, J lost 8 bases, and 6 bases stayed unmatched. Germline lookup yields CDR1 SGHTA and CDR2 FQGTGA. The CDR3 is CASSASGSLDEQFF. The CDR3 DNA reads as TGTGCCAGCAGCGCTAGCGGGAGTCTAGATGAGCAGTTCTTC.

The CDR3 sequence: CASSFQGATNEQFF. DNA for the CDR3: TGTGCCAGCAGTTTCCAGGGGGCAACCAATGAGCAGTTCTTC. The chain is built from TRBV6-5 and TRBJ2-1; 8 bases line up with TRBD1. With 4 bases clipped from V and 6 bases from J, the junction kept 5 bases outside the gene matches. The CDR3 contains 14 residues. CDR1 and CDR2 from the germline V gene are MNHEY and SVGAGI.

The chain joins TRBV19 to TRBJ1-4; TRBD1 matches 7 bases. Germline values: CDR1 LNHDA, CDR2 SQIVND (reference sequence). The CDR3 is 15 residues long. V dropped 3 bases and J dropped 7; count of bases not matched to a gene: 8. The CDR3 spells CASSIGGGVSEKLFF. The CDR3 nucleotides read TGTGCCAGTAGTATTGGAGGGGGCGTGAGTGAAAAACTGTTTTTT.

V and J are TRBV7-2 and TRBJ2-1, with a weak D call TRBD2 (7 bases). CDR1 SGHTA and CDR2 FQGNSA come from the germline V gene. Between the trimmed V and J ends, which lost 4 bases and 6 bases, there was a span of 19 bases. The CDR3 runs to 16 residues. CDR3 bases: TGTGCCAGCAGCTCCTTGGGGGCGGGAGTAGGCAATGAGCAGTTCTTC. Translating gives CASSSLGAGVGNEQFF.

The J gene is TRBJ2-7, the V gene TRBV27; a possible D gene is TRBD1 (6 bases). The CDR3 contains 12 residues. The ends were cut back, 7 bases at V and 4 bases at J, with 11 bases in the middle. Germline-derived CDR1 and CDR2 are MNHEY and SMNVEV (reference sequence). In nucleotides, the CDR3 is TGTGCCAGCATGGCAGGGGAGTACGAGCAGTACTTC. Its protein product is CASMAGEYEQYF.